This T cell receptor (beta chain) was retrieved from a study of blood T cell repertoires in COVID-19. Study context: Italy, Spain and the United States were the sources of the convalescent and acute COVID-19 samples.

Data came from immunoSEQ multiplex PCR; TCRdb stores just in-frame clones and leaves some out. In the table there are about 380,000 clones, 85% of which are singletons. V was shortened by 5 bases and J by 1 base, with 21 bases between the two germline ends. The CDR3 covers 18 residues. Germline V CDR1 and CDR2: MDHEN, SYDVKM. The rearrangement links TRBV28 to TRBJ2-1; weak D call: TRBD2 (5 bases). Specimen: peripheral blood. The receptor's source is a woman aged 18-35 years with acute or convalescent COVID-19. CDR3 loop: CASSGSWGIDFSYNEQFF. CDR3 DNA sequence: TGTGCCAGCAGTGGGAGTTGGGGAATTGACTTTTCCTACAATGAGCAGTTCTTC.